This paragraph covers one T cell receptor beta chain sequence. The data are from a study of blood T cell repertoires in COVID-19. In the study overall: Samples representing acute and convalescent COVID-19 were sourced from the United States, Italy and Spain. The cDNA or gDNA used as material had been derived from T cells, B-cell-depleted T cells, or PBMCs.

The length of the CDR3 is 13 residues. Germline CDR1 reads SQVTM; CDR2 reads ANQGSEA. The V gene lost 1 base and the J gene lost 7 bases, with 11 bases spanning the gap. In the original processing: Reference gene primer amplification gave nucleated cell count estimates. Data came from immunoSEQ multiplex PCR; TCRdb stores just in-frame clones and leaves some out. The D gene and trimming were derived from the DNA, and the V and J assignments and clone size from that table. The table lists around 130,000 clones, about four fifths of them singletons, with 9.5% to 13% in the top ten. The chain couples TRBV29-1 to TRBJ2-1; a weak D match, TRBD1 (5 bases). Sequenced sample: peripheral blood. The TCR was taken from a human donor in a cohort sampled during active COVID-19. CDR3 sequence (DNA): TGCAGCGTTGAAGGGGGCGCTAGGAATGAGCAGTTCTTC. It specifies CSVEGGARNEQFF.